A single sample gave rise to the 17 T cell receptor beta chains below, sequenced in a study of blood T cell repertoires in COVID-19. Sequencing used immunoSEQ multiplex PCR; TCRdb keeps in-frame clones, though not all of them. The sample holds over 200,000 clones, roughly 89% seen once. Source material: peripheral blood. The receptor set was obtained from a man aged 30 to 45 who had recovered from COVID-19.

A remark on this clone: One end of the junction fails to match germline, which may point to a read error. V is TRBV5-6 and J is TRBJ1-2; 7 bases match TRBD1. The CDR3 is 13 amino acids. Germline V CDR1 and CDR2: SGHDT, YYEEEE. The chain's CDR3 is CASSIGTVSTRAF. The CDR3 DNA reads TGTGCCAGCAGCATAGGGACAGTGTCTACAAGGGCCTTC.

The V gene is TRBV13, the J gene TRBJ2-2; D is uncertain. V lost 5 bases and J lost 1, with 14 bases in between. Germline loops: CDR1 PRHDT, CDR2 FYEKMQ (reference sequence). The CDR3 loop spans 16 amino acids. The CDR3 here is CASSPQWRMNTGELFF. CDR3 nucleotides: TGTGCCAGCAGCCCTCAATGGCGGATGAACACCGGGGAGCTGTTTTTT. The variable domain in full, with the rest retrieved from reference TRBV13 and TRBJ2-2, is AAGVIQSPRHLIKEKRETATLKCYPIPRHDTVYWYQQGPGQDPQFLISFYEKMQSDKGSIPDRFSAQQFSDYHSELNMSSLELGDSALYFCASSPQWRMNTGELFFGEGSRLTVL.

V and J are TRBV6-2 or TRBV6-3 and TRBJ1-2, with D hard to call. This CDR3 is 13 amino acids long. V was cut by 1 base and J by 4 bases, with 7 bases left in between. Germline CDR1 is MNHEY and CDR2 is SVGEGT. This chain's CDR3 is CASSYLAGYGYTF. The DNA of the CDR3 is TGTGCCAGCAGTTACTTGGCAGGCTATGGCTACACCTTC.

The genes are TRBV2 and TRBJ2-1, with D hard to call. Germline assignment: CDR1 SNHLY and CDR2 FYNNEI. The germline V and J ends were trimmed by 5 bases and 0 bases, with 11 bases remaining between them. CDR3 length: 15 amino acids. CDR3 sequence reads: CASSKILSSYNEQFF. CDR3 in DNA: TGTGCCAGCAGTAAGATCCTAAGCTCCTACAATGAGCAGTTCTTC.

This clone was observed a handful of times. The chain employs TRBV24-1 and TRBJ2-1, with 10 bases that match TRBD1. The germline V gene has CDR1 KGHDR and CDR2 SFDVKD. CDR3 length equals 14 residues. The trim removed 3 bases at V and 6 bases at J, leaving 1 base unmatched. The CDR3 sequence: CATSDRQGANEQFF. CDR3 bases: TGTGCCACCAGTGATCGACAGGGGGCCAATGAGCAGTTCTTC.

A single count supports this clone. The chain couples TRBV5-1 to TRBJ1-4, with 8 bases fitting TRBD1. Germline values: CDR1 SGHRS, CDR2 YFSETQ. V lost 5 bases, J lost 7 bases, and 7 bases stayed unmatched. The length of the CDR3 is 14 residues. CDR3 DNA sequence: TGCGCCAGCAGGGAGGCGGACAGGGTTGAAAAACTGTTTTTT. Translated: CASREADRVEKLFF.

The rearrangement links TRBV28 to TRBJ2-7, with 8 bases aligning to TRBD1. The V gene end was trimmed by 3 bases and the J gene end by 3 bases; junction bases not matched to a gene: 4. In germline, CDR1 is MDHEN, CDR2 SYDVKM. The CDR3 extends over 14 amino acids. CDR3: CASSFRDRGYEQYF. CDR3 nucleotides: TGTGCCAGCAGTTTCCGAGACAGGGGCTACGAGCAGTACTTC.

J is TRBJ2-3 and V is TRBV11-3; TRBD1 agrees at 8 bases. Germline CDR1 reads SGHNT; CDR2 reads YENEEA. The V segment lost 5 bases and the J segment 4 bases; nucleotides outside the gene matches: 11. CDR3 length equals 16 residues. CDR3 coding DNA: TGTGCCAGCAGCGACCCGGGACAGGTGGGGTCAGATACGCAGTATTTT. Its translation: CASSDPGQVGSDTQYF.

The gene calls are TRBV2 and TRBJ2-1; 8 positions match TRBD2. The junction had 15 bases not matched to a gene; V was cut back by 4 bases and J by 7 bases. CDR3 length: 17 amino acids. CDR1 and CDR2 (germline): SNHLY, FYNNEI. The DNA of the CDR3 is TGTGCCAGCAGTGTATTTCCCCCCCAGCGGGGGTTGAATGAGCAGTTCTTC. It is translated as CASSVFPPQRGLNEQFF.

V and J are TRBV18 and TRBJ1-2; no reliable D call. The CDR3 has 14 residues. Deletions cut 2 bases from V and 3 bases from J, with 10 bases between. Germline-derived CDR1 and CDR2 are KGHSH and LQKENI. In nucleotides, the CDR3 is TGTGCCAGCTCACCATCCGGGGTCGACTATGGCTACACCTTC. As protein: CASSPSGVDYGYTF. Full variable domain (outside the CDR3, taken from reference TRBV18 and TRBJ1-2): NAGVMQNPRHLVRRRGQEARLRCSPMKGHSHVYWYRQLPEEGLKFMVYLQKENIIDESGMPKERFSAEFPKEGPSILRIQQVVRGDSAAYFCASSPSGVDYGYTFGSGTRLTVV.

The chain uses TRBV5-1 and TRBJ2-3; no reliable D call. This CDR3 region has 15 residues. The germline CDR1 and CDR2 sequences are SGHRS and YFSETQ. V was clipped by 5 bases and J by 2 bases, with 15 bases between them. The CDR3 loop is CASRSLPIATDTQYF. CDR3 in DNA: TGCGCCAGCAGATCTCTACCCATAGCCACAGATACGCAGTATTTT.

V usage is TRBV7-9 and J usage is TRBJ1-2; possibly TRBD1 for D (6 bases). The CDR3 runs 14 residues. Germline V gene lookup returns CDR1 SEHNR and CDR2 FQNEAQ (reference sequence). V dropped 4 bases and J dropped 7 bases, with 16 bases sitting between them. The CDR3 DNA is TGTGCCAGCAGCTCGACGCGGGGGGCGGGTGGCTACACCTTC. Amino acid sequence: CASSSTRGAGGYTF.

The V gene is TRBV10-3, the J gene TRBJ2-3; 7 positions match TRBD1. The CDR3 runs 15 residues. J lost 0 bases, V lost 7 bases, and 7 bases had no gene match. Germline V gene lookup returns CDR1 ENHRY and CDR2 SYGVKD. Written as DNA, the CDR3 is TGTGCCATCACCAACCGGGACAGTAGCACAGATACGCAGTATTTT. Protein: CAITNRDSSTDTQYF.

The chain joins TRBV11-1 to TRBJ1-4, with 7 positions matching TRBD1. This CDR3 spans 14 amino acids. The junction had 8 bases not matched to a gene; V was cut back by 5 bases and J by 8 bases. CDR1 and CDR2 from the germline V gene are SGHAT and FQDESV (reference sequence). CDR3 DNA sequence: TGTGCCAGCAGCAGGGACAGTGAGGCAGAAAAACTGTTTTTT. This translates into CASSRDSEAEKLFF. The variable domain in full, completed from reference TRBV11-1 and TRBJ1-4, reads EAEVAQSPRYKITEKSQAVAFWCDPISGHATLYWYRQILGQGPELLVQFQDESVVDDSQLPKDRFSAERLKGVDSTLKIQPAELGDSAMYLCASSRDSEAEKLFFGSGTQLSVL.

This chain uses TRBV7-9 with TRBJ2-7; tentatively, D is TRBD1 (6 bases). Germline values: CDR1 SEHNR, CDR2 FQNEAQ (reference sequence). The CDR3 extends over 12 amino acids. Trimming shortened V by 5 bases and J by 7 bases, and 12 bases separated the two germline ends. The CDR3 loop is CASSRSGEEQYF. The CDR3 DNA sequence: TGTGCCAGCAGCCGGTCAGGGGAAGAGCAGTACTTC.

Here the CDR3 DNA reads TGCGCCAGCAGCCCTGGGACAGGGGGCTTTTACTCTGGAAACACCATATATTTT. It translates to CASSPGTGGFYSGNTIYF. The chain recombines TRBV5-1 with TRBJ1-3; 12 nucleotides line up with TRBD1. CDR3 size: 18 residues. Germline V gene lookup returns CDR1 SGHRS and CDR2 YFSETQ. Trimming took 4 bases from V and 0 from J; bases not matched to a gene: 8.

The chain employs TRBV9 and TRBJ1-4, with 9 bases that match TRBD1. The CDR3 is 15 residues long. Per the germline V gene, CDR1 is SGDLS and CDR2 is YYNGEE. The V segment lost 0 bases and the J segment 7 bases; nucleotides outside the gene matches: 4. CDR3 nucleotides: TGTGCCAGCAGCGTAGGGGGGACAGGGAGTGAAAAACTGTTTTTT. Translated, it gives CASSVGGTGSEKLFF.